These 32 T cell receptor beta chains originate from one sample sequenced in a study of spatial heterogeneity in lung cancer. General study points: Tracking of tumor mutation counts was seen in expanded intratumoral alpha and beta TCR counts.

Antigens for these TCRs are unknown. Time point given: sample taken at primary tumor resection. TCRdb re-called the 5' RACE reads through MiXCR, storing one row per CDR3 protein. The table records 13,000 to 15,000 distinct CDR3 sequences, about 4.8% of them present only once. The source was lung tumor tissue, collected at surgery. The source of these receptors is a female donor with early-stage non-small cell lung cancer.

This clonotype was seen many times. This beta chain was picked up by a library intended for alpha chains and is off target, so its count carries little meaning. The gene calls are TRBV20-1 and TRBJ2-3; TRBD2 agrees at 8 bases. Germline values: CDR1 DFQATT, CDR2 SNEGSKA (reference sequence). Unmatched junction bases numbered 5, after V lost 3 bases and J lost 9 bases. This CDR3 comprises 12 residues. The CDR3 region is CSASGGAGTQYF. In nucleotides, the CDR3 is TGCAGTGCTAGCGGGGGGGCCGGGACGCAGTATTTT.

This clonotype was found many times. This beta chain is off target for a library built for alpha chains, so its abundance means little. This chain uses TRBV20-1 with TRBJ2-7; 8 nucleotides line up with TRBD1. The V segment lost 0 bases and the J segment 5 bases; nucleotides outside the gene matches: 9. The CDR3 totals 15 residues. CDR1 is DFQATT, CDR2 SNEGSKA, per germline (reference sequence). The CDR3 DNA reads TGCAGTGCTAGAGATTTCAGGGGGCTCTTCGACGAGCAGTACTTC. This translates into CSARDFRGLFDEQYF.

This clonotype has a count of ten or more. The size of this beta chain means little, since it is a stray read in a library made for alpha chains. J is TRBJ1-6 and V is TRBV6-1, with 7 bases matching TRBD1. CDR1 and CDR2 from the germline V gene are MNHNS and SASEGT. Trimming removed 4 bases from V and 9 bases from J; junction bases left unmatched: 6. CDR3 size: 14 residues. The CDR3 loop is CASSVTGRGSPLHF. The CDR3, as DNA: TGTGCCAGCAGTGTGACAGGGAGGGGTTCACCCCTCCACTTT.

This clonotype is labeled as medium-sized. This beta chain is an off-target read within a library intended for alpha chains, so its frequency means little. The chain carries TRBV10-1 and TRBJ2-3; 8 bases align to TRBD1. The J segment lost 6 bases and the V segment lost 1 base, leaving 3 bases of the junction unmatched. The CDR3 is made up of 14 amino acids. Germline values: CDR1 WNHNN, CDR2 SYGVQD (reference sequence). The CDR3 nucleotides are TGCGCCAGCAGTGAGTTACAGGGGGAGGATACGCAGTATTTT. It is translated as CASSELQGEDTQYF.

In this sample, this clonotype turned up many times. Being off target in a library aimed at alpha chains, this beta chain has a size of little meaning. The V gene is TRBV28, the J gene TRBJ2-1; D is perhaps TRBD2 (7 bases). The germline gives CDR1 MDHEN, CDR2 SYDVKM. This CDR3 is 15 amino acids long. V dropped 0 bases and J dropped 5 bases, with 11 bases sitting between them. CDR3 loop: CASSLWGGLNNEQFF. CDR3 DNA: TGTGCCAGCAGTTTATGGGGGGGGCTGAACAATGAGCAGTTCTTC.

For this clonotype: Being off target in a library aimed at alpha chains, this beta chain has a size of little meaning. The chain uses TRBV28 and TRBJ2-1; D perhaps matches TRBD2 (5 bases). Germline assignment: CDR1 MDHEN and CDR2 SYDVKM. This CDR3 spans 14 amino acids. Deletions cut 3 bases from V and 6 bases from J, with 12 bases between. CDR3 amino acids: CASSFRARGNEQFF. The CDR3 DNA reads TGTGCCAGCAGTTTCCGGGCCCGGGGCAATGAGCAGTTCTTC.

By share, this clonotype counts as medium-sized. The library was designed around alpha chains, so this beta chain is a stray read whose abundance carries little weight. The rearrangement links TRBV27 to TRBJ2-3, with D maybe TRBD2 (6 bases). Germline V gene sequence: CDR1 MNHEY, CDR2 SMNVEV (reference sequence). There are 15 residues in the CDR3. V shed 6 bases and J shed 1 base, with 14 bases lying between them. The CDR3 DNA sequence: TGTGCCAGCAGCCGGGGGTGGGACGGCACAGATACGCAGTATTTT. This codes for CASSRGWDGTDTQYF.

Ten or more counts support this clonotype. This beta chain is a stray sequence in a library constructed for alpha chains; its clone size is not meaningful. V gene TRBV7-2 combines with J gene TRBJ2-1, with D possibly being TRBD1 or TRBD2 (6 bases each). CDR1 and CDR2 from the germline V gene are SGHTA and FQGNSA. The CDR3 covers 16 residues. With 5 bases removed from V and 0 bases from J, the gap between germline ends came to 14 bases. This chain's CDR3 is CASSPASGASYNEQFF. The DNA for the CDR3 is TGTGCCAGCAGCCCCGCGTCGGGGGCCTCCTACAATGAGCAGTTCTTC.

Worth noting for this clonotype: A library made for alpha chains picked up this beta chain off target, so its size means little. The V call is TRBV27, the J call TRBJ2-3; D is perhaps TRBD1 (7 bases). Trimming pared 0 bases from V and 2 bases from J, leaving 15 bases between. This CDR3 has 17 amino acids. Germline V gene lookup returns CDR1 MNHEY and CDR2 SMNVEV (reference sequence). CDR3 loop: CASSLSPRQGLTDTQYF. DNA for the CDR3: TGTGCCAGCAGTTTATCCCCCCGACAGGGACTCACAGATACGCAGTATTTT.

This clonotype is medium-sized within its sample. For a library built for alpha chains, this beta chain is a stray read; little rests on its size. The chain recombines TRBV7-2 with TRBJ2-7; either TRBD1 or TRBD2 may supply D (6 bases each). V lost 6 bases and J 3 bases, leaving 18 bases between the germline ends. This CDR3 has 15 amino acids. The germline CDR1 and CDR2 sequences are SGHTA and FQGNSA. The DNA of the CDR3 is TGTGCCAGCAGTCTAATAGGGGGGATAATCTACGAGCAGTACTTC. Its translation is CASSLIGGIIYEQYF. Full variable domain (rest looked up from reference TRBV7-2 and TRBJ2-7): GAGVSQSPSNKVTEKGKDVELRCDPISGHTALYWYRQSLGQGLEFLIYFQGNSAPDKSGLPSDRFSAERTGGSVSTLTIQRTQQEDSAVYLCASSLIGGIIYEQYFGPGTRLTVT.

This clonotype rates as medium-sized (0.01 to 0.1%). A library prepared for alpha chains yielded this beta chain as an off-target read; its size is of little meaning. The chain uses TRBV9 and TRBJ2-7; possibly TRBD1 or TRBD2 for D (5 bases each). The CDR3 sequence is 17 residues long. The germline V gene encodes CDR1 SGDLS and CDR2 YYNGEE. V was shortened by 0 bases and J by 5 bases, with 21 bases between the two germline ends. CDR3 region: CASSVENRDERSDEQYF. In DNA form, the CDR3 reads TGTGCCAGCAGCGTAGAAAACCGGGACGAGAGGTCCGACGAGCAGTACTTC.

This clonotype showed up many times. Being off target in a library aimed at alpha chains, this beta chain has a size of little meaning. The chain links TRBV24-1 to TRBJ2-5; TRBD1 aligns across 9 bases. Germline CDR1 and CDR2: KGHDR and SFDVKD. Trimming took 2 bases from V and 3 from J; bases not matched to a gene: 9. The CDR3 runs 17 residues. CDR3 sequence (DNA): TGTGCCACCAGTGATTACGGGACAGGGCGGGAAAAAGAGACCCAGTACTTC. Its translation: CATSDYGTGREKETQYF.

This clonotype came up many times. For a library built for alpha chains, this beta chain is a stray read; little rests on its size. This chain connects TRBV5-4 to TRBJ2-5, with 8 bases lining up with TRBD1. Per the germline V gene, CDR1 is SGHNT and CDR2 is YYREEE (reference sequence). CDR3 size: 14 residues. V shed 0 bases, J shed 2 bases, and the junction held 0 bases outside the gene matches. CDR3 sequence (DNA): TGTGCCAGCAGCTTGGACAGGGGGCAAGAGACCCAGTACTTC. Encoded protein: CASSLDRGQETQYF.

This clonotype has a count of ten or more. This beta chain appears as a stray read in a library generated for alpha chains; its size is not informative. CDR3 DNA sequence: TGTGCCAGCAGCTTACGGGCAGGTTCGACGACTGAAGCTTTCTTT. It specifies CASSLRAGSTTEAFF. The chain carries TRBV7-2 and TRBJ1-1; D ambiguous. Deletions cut 2 bases from V and 5 bases from J, with 15 bases between. Germline lookup yields CDR1 SGHTA and CDR2 FQGNSA. CDR3 length equals 15 residues.

There are many counts of this clonotype. This beta chain slipped into a library made for alpha chains as a stray read, so its size is not meaningful. The gene calls are TRBV7-9 and TRBJ2-5; D remains ambiguous. Trimming took off 3 bases at V and 2 bases at J, with 13 bases between the two ends. The germline V gene encodes CDR1 SEHNR and CDR2 FQNEAQ (reference sequence). The CDR3 runs to 15 residues. In DNA form, the CDR3 reads TGTGCCAGCAGCTTGTTGACGGCACCGCAAGAGACCCAGTACTTC. Protein sequence: CASSLLTAPQETQYF.

This clonotype was seen at least ten times. The library was prepared for alpha chains; this beta chain is a stray read, so its frequency means little. This chain joins TRBV9 and TRBJ1-2, with 9 bases that match TRBD1. V lost 3 bases and J lost 0; bases outside the gene matches: 9. Per the germline V gene, CDR1 is SGDLS and CDR2 is YYNGEE. The CDR3 consists of 17 residues. DNA for the CDR3: TGTGCCAGCAGCGGGTCCCGGGACAGGGAAGCTAACTATGGCTACACCTTC. Its protein is CASSGSRDREANYGYTF.

This clonotype was picked up many times. A library made for alpha chains picked up this beta chain off target, so its size means little. The chain recombines TRBV5-1 with TRBJ2-5, with D possibly TRBD1 on 5 matching bases. V lost 3 bases to trimming and J lost 5 bases, with 17 bases between them. The germline V gene encodes CDR1 SGHRS and CDR2 YFSETQ. The CDR3 consists of 15 residues. For the CDR3, the DNA is TGCGCCAGCAGCTCTGGCCAGGGCAGACTGGAGACCCAGTACTTC. Amino acids: CASSSGQGRLETQYF.

This clonotype was seen many times. In a library made to pick up alpha chains, this beta chain is a stray read with a size that means little. This chain uses TRBV19 with TRBJ2-1; 8 nucleotides match TRBD2. Losses at the gene ends were 11 bases for V and 0 bases for J; bases not matched to a gene: 6. The CDR3 runs to 14 residues. Germline loops: CDR1 LNHDA, CDR2 SQIVND (reference sequence). The CDR3 here is CAAGGASSYNEQFF. CDR3 DNA sequence: TGTGCCGCCGGGGGGGCGAGCTCCTACAATGAGCAGTTCTTC.

With regard to this clonotype: Since it is a stray read in a library aimed at alpha chains, this beta chain has a size that is not meaningful. The rearrangement uses TRBV5-6 and TRBJ2-7; D is perhaps TRBD1 (6 bases). The ends were cut back, 3 bases at V and 4 bases at J, with 14 bases in the middle. Per the germline V gene, CDR1 is SGHDT and CDR2 is YYEEEE. This CDR3 contains 14 residues. The DNA for the CDR3 is TGTGCCAGCAGCTGGGAACAGGGTTCTTACGAGCAGTACTTC. Amino acids: CASSWEQGSYEQYF.

This clonotype was observed at least ten times. This beta chain is a stray sequence in a library constructed for alpha chains; its clone size is not meaningful. The chain couples TRBV6-1 to TRBJ2-2; D gene ambiguous. Trimming took off 7 bases at V and 4 bases at J, with 13 bases between the two ends. Germline V lookup: CDR1 MNHNS, CDR2 SASEGT. CDR3 length equals 14 residues. The chain's CDR3 is CASNPLRITGELFF. The CDR3 nucleotides read TGTGCCAGCAATCCCCTGCGGATCACCGGGGAGCTGTTTTTT.

This clonotype was seen repeatedly, ten times or more. This beta chain is off target for a library built for alpha chains, so its abundance means little. The chain is built from TRBV9 and TRBJ2-2; D is possibly TRBD1 or TRBD2 (7 bases each). The length of the CDR3 is 14 residues. CDR1 is SGDLS, CDR2 YYNGEE, per germline. V lost 4 bases, J lost 5 bases, and 12 bases lay in between. The CDR3 spells CASSRQGGTGELFF. As DNA, the CDR3 is TGTGCCAGCAGCCGACAGGGAGGGACCGGGGAGCTGTTTTTT.

In its sample, this clonotype was seen many times. In a library made to pick up alpha chains, this beta chain is a stray read with a size that means little. This chain uses TRBV5-1 with TRBJ2-3; possibly TRBD2 for D (5 bases). CDR1 SGHRS and CDR2 YFSETQ come from the germline V gene. Trimming took off 0 bases at V and 5 bases at J, with 13 bases between the two ends. The length of the CDR3 is 15 residues. The CDR3 coding sequence is TGCGCCAGCAGCTTGGGAGGGCAGCCCGGAGATACGCAGTATTTT. It translates to CASSLGGQPGDTQYF. Filled out from reference TRBV5-1 and TRBJ2-3, the complete variable domain reads KAGVTQTPRYLIKTRGQQVTLSCSPISGHRSVSWYQQTPGQGLQFLFEYFSETQRNKGNFPGRFSGRQFSNSRSEMNVSTLELGDSALYLCASSLGGQPGDTQYFGPGTRLTVL.

This clonotype has ten or more counts. This beta chain is off target for a library built for alpha chains, so its abundance means little. The V gene is TRBV25-1, the J gene TRBJ1-2; 7 bases align to TRBD1. The CDR3 sequence is 12 residues long. The ends lost 8 bases at V and 7 bases at J; junction bases unmatched: 7. From germline, CDR1 is MGHDK and CDR2 SYGVNS. The CDR3 loop reads CASGGQLGGYTF. The CDR3 DNA sequence: TGTGCCAGCGGGGGACAGCTCGGTGGCTACACCTTC.

A word on this clonotype: For a library built for alpha chains, this beta chain is a stray read; little rests on its size. V gene TRBV29-1 combines with J gene TRBJ1-4; 8 bases line up with TRBD1. The CDR3 is 13 residues long. Germline V gives CDR1 SQVTM, CDR2 ANQGSEA. The CDR3 coding sequence is TGCGTCGGTACAGGGGGAACTAATGAAAAACTGTTTTTT. Protein: CVGTGGTNEKLFF.

This clonotype was detected ten times or more. Germline and junction disagree at one end, which may indicate a read error. A library made for alpha chains picked up this beta chain off target, so its size means little. The V call is TRBV3-1, the J call TRBJ2-6, with 8 bases fitting TRBD1. There are 17 residues in the CDR3. Looked up from germline, CDR1 is LGHDT and CDR2 is YNNKEL (reference sequence). The CDR3 coding sequence is TGTGCCAGCAGACAAGGACAGGGATACTCTGGGGCCAACGTCCTGACTTTC. It encodes CASRQGQGYSGANVLTF.

This clonotype is labeled medium-sized. Little can be read into the size of this beta chain, an off-target read in a library designed for alpha chains. This chain uses TRBV28 with TRBJ2-5; D is possibly TRBD1 (6 bases). The germline V and J ends were trimmed by 4 bases and 4 bases, with 22 bases remaining between them. The length of the CDR3 is 17 residues. Germline loops: CDR1 MDHEN, CDR2 SYDVKM. The CDR3 sequence is CASSSFLQGPRGETQYF. CDR3 nucleotides: TGTGCCAGCAGTTCCTTCCTACAGGGTCCTAGGGGAGAGACCCAGTACTTC.

This clonotype was picked up many times. This beta chain lies outside the target of a library built for alpha chains; its clone size means little. The V call is TRBV6-6, the J call TRBJ2-3; weak D call: TRBD1 (6 bases). This CDR3 spans 15 amino acids. V dropped 3 bases and J dropped 2 bases, with 12 bases sitting between them. Germline lookup yields CDR1 MNHNY and CDR2 SVGAGI (reference sequence). The CDR3 here is CASSYHRDHTDTQYF. DNA of the CDR3: TGTGCCAGCAGTTATCACAGGGATCACACAGATACGCAGTATTTT.

The sample holds many counts of this clonotype. Being off target in a library aimed at alpha chains, this beta chain has a size of little meaning. This chain uses TRBV11-1 with TRBJ2-7; no firm D call. Trimming cost V 0 bases and J 8 bases, with 11 bases left between them. In germline, CDR1 is SGHAT, CDR2 FQDESV (reference sequence). CDR3 size: 13 residues. The CDR3 here is CASSLAGQLQQYF. In nucleotides, the CDR3 is TGTGCCAGCAGCTTAGCCGGGCAGTTGCAGCAGTACTTC.

This clonotype was detected many times. The size of this beta chain means little, since it is a stray read in a library made for alpha chains. CDR3 in amino acids: CASSRGQSGPPTEGQYF. The CDR3 nucleotides are TGTGCCAGCAGCAGAGGACAGTCCGGCCCCCCAACCGAGGGCCAGTACTTC. The rearrangement joins TRBV21-1 to TRBJ2-5; the table assigns TRBD1, which was not confirmed against the DNA. TRBV21-1 is shown as a pseudogene. There are 17 residues in the CDR3.

A word on this clonotype: Because this beta chain is a stray read in a library intended to capture alpha chains, its abundance should not be given much weight. The chain has TRBV30 and TRBJ2-1; 10 bases map to TRBD2. The CDR3 loop spans 14 amino acids. The V segment lost 5 bases and the J segment 9 bases; nucleotides outside the gene matches: 10. Germline values: CDR1 GTSNPN, CDR2 SVGIG (reference sequence). The CDR3 region has the DNA TGTGCCTGGGCTGGAGCGGGGGGGCCTGGTGAGCAGTTCTTC. The encoded protein is CAWAGAGGPGEQFF.

This clonotype is large within its sample. Because the library targeted alpha chains, this beta chain is an off-target read whose size means little. This sequence joins TRBV7-2 and TRBJ1-1; D remains unclear. V was shortened by 1 base and J by 4 bases, with 7 bases between the two germline ends. The length of the CDR3 is 13 residues. Looked up from germline, CDR1 is SGHTA and CDR2 is FQGNSA. In DNA, the CDR3 is TGTGCCAGCAGCTTAGAACCGGTCACTGAAGCTTTCTTT. Protein: CASSLEPVTEAFF.

By share of the sample, this clonotype is medium-sized (0.01 to 0.1%). The size of this beta chain means little, since it is a stray read in a library made for alpha chains. The chain uses TRBV14 and TRBJ2-5, with TRBD2 matching 13 bases. Germline CDR1 SGHDN, CDR2 FVKESK. There are 17 residues in the CDR3. V trimming: 3 bases; J trimming: 2 bases; junction bases outside the gene matches: 6. The DNA for the CDR3 is TGTGCCAGCAGCCAGGATCGGGGACTAGCGGGGCAAGAGACCCAGTACTTC. This codes for CASSQDRGLAGQETQYF.